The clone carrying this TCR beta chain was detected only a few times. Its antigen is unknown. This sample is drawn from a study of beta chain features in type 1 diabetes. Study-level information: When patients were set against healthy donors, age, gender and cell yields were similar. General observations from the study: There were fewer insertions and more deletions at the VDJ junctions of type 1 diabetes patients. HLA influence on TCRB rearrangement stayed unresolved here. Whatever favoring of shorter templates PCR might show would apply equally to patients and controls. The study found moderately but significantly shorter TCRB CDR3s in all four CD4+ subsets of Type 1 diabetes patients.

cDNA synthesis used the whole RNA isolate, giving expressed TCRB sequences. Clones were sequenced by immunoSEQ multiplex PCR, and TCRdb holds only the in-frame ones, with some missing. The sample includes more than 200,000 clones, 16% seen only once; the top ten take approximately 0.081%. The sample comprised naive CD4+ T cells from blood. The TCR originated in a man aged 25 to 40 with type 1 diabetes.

CDR3 sequence: CASSLTGRSSYEQYF. The CDR3, as DNA: TGTGCCAGCAGCTTAACGGGACGGTCCTCCTACGAGCAGTACTTC. V is TRBV7-8 and J is TRBJ2-7; D may correspond to TRBD1 or TRBD2 (5 bases each). This CDR3 has 15 residues. V lost 2 bases, J lost 0 bases, and 11 bases lay in between. Germline CDR1 is SGHVS and CDR2 is FQNEAQ.